This T cell receptor (beta chain) was sequenced for a study of T cell repertoires in cytomegalovirus infection. Study as a whole: Researchers turned to recently identified HLA-C-restricted CMV epitopes as well as well-studied HLA-B-restricted ones. CMV infection together with matching HLA type was indicated by public TCR beta signatures.

V lost 6 bases and J 13 bases, leaving 16 bases between the germline ends. This CDR3 is 12 amino acids long. Per the germline V gene, CDR1 is MNHEY and CDR2 is SVGAGI. This clonotype was found once. Its cognate antigen is unknown. TCRdb reprocessed the reads with MiXCR, giving one entry per CDR3 protein. Of hundreds of thousands of distinct CDR3 sequences in the sample, about 33% were seen once. This chain links TRBV6-5 with TRBJ2-1; D may be TRBD2 (6 bases). Sequenced here: cultured PBMCs, sampled from culture after CMV antigen stimulation. The clonotype was recovered from a human donor in good health (CMV status not recorded). Some clones in this sample may be carry-over from other donors' samples. The CDR3 loop is CASSGYRDSQFF. The CDR3 nucleotides read TGTGCCAGCAGCGGATACCGGGACTCTCAGTTCTTC.